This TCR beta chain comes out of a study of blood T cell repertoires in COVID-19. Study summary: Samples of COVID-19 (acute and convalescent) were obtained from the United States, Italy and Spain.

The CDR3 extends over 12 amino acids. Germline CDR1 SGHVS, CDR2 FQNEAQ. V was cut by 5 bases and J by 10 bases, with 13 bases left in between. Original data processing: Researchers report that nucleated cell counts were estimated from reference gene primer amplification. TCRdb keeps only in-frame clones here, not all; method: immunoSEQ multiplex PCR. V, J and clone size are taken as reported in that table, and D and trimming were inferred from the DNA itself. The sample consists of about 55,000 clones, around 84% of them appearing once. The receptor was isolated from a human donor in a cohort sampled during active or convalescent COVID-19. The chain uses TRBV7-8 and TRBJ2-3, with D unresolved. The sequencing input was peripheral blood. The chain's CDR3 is CASSPDSIPQYF. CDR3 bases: TGTGCCAGCAGCCCTGACTCCATACCGCAGTATTTT. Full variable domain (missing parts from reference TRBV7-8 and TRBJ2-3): GAGVSQSPRYKVAKRGQDVALRCDPISGHVSLFWYQQALGQGPEFLTYFQNEAQLDKSGLPSDRFFAERPEGSVSTLKIQRTQQEDSAVYLCASSPDSIPQYFGPGTRLTVL.